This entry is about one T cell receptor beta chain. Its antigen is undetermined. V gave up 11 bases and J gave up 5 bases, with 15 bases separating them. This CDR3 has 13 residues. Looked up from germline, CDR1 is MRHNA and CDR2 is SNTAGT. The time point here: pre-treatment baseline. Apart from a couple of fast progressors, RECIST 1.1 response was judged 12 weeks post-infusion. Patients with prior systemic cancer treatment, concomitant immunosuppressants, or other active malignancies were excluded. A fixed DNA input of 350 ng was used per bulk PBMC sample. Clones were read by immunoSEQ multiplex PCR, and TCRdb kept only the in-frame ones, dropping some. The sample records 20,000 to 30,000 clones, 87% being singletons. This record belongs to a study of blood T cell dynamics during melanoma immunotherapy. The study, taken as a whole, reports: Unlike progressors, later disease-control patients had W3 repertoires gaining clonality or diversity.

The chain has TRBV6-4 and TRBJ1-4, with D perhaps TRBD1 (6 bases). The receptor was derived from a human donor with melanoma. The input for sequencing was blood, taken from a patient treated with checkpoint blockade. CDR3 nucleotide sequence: TGTGCCGGTGAAAAGGGGGGAAATGAAAAACTGTTTTTT. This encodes CAGEKGGNEKLFF.